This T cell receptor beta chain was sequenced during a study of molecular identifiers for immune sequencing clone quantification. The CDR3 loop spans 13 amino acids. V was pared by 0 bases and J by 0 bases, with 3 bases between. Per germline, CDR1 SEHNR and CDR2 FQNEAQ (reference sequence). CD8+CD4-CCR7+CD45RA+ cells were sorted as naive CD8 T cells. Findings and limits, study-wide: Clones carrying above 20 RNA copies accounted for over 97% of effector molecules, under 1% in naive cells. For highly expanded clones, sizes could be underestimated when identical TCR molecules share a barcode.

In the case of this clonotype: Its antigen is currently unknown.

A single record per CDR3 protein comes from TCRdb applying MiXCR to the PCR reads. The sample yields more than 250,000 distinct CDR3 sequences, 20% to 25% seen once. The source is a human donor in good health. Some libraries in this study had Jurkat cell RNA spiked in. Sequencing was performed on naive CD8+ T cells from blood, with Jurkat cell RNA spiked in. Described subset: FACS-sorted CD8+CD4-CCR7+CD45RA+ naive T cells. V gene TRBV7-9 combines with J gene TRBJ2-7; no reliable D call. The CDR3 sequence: CASSLAFSYEQYF. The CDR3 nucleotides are TGTGCCAGCAGCTTAGCTTTCTCCTACGAGCAGTACTTC.